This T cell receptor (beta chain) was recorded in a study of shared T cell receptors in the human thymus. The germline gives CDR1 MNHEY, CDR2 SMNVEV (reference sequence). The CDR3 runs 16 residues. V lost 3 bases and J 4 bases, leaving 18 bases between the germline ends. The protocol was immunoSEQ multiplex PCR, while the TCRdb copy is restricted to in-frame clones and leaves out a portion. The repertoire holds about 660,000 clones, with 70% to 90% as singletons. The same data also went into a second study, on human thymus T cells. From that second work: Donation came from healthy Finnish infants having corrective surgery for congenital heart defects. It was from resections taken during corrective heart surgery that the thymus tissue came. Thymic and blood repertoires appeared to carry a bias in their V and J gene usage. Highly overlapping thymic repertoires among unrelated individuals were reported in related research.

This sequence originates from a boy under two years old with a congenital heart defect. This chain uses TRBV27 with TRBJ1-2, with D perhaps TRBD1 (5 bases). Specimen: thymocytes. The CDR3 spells CASSFPCTVRGYGYTF. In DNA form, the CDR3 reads TGTGCCAGCAGTTTTCCGTGTACAGTAAGGGGCTATGGCTACACCTTC.